This T cell receptor beta chain derives from a study of control samples from healthy donors and cancer patients. Produced via immunoSEQ multiplex PCR; TCRdb's table is partial and in-frame only. Here the sample spans about 120,000 clones, around 90% being singletons. Unmatched junction bases numbered 7, after V lost 4 bases and J lost 3 bases. There are 15 residues in the CDR3. Per germline, CDR1 SQVTM and CDR2 ANQGSEA. This chain connects TRBV29-1 to TRBJ2-1; 9 bases align to TRBD1. Sequenced input: blood. The origin of this receptor is a man between 40 and 49 years old in good health. CDR3 DNA sequence: TGCAGCGTTGGGGTCGGACAGGGGTTCTACAATGAGCAGTTCTTC. It encodes CSVGVGQGFYNEQFF.